Each of the 20 T cell receptor beta chains below was sequenced from the same sample in a study of blood T cell repertoires in COVID-19. Assay: immunoSEQ multiplex PCR; the TCRdb copy retains only in-frame clones and omits some. This table has 210,000 or so clones, about 89% appearing once. The source material was peripheral blood. Receptor source: a man between 35 and 55 years old with acute or convalescent COVID-19.

The J gene is TRBJ2-5, the V gene TRBV7-9; unclear D gene. V lost 0 bases, J lost 4 bases, and 6 bases lay in between. The length of the CDR3 is 13 residues. CDR1 and CDR2 from the germline V gene are SEHNR and FQNEAQ (reference sequence). CDR3 DNA: TGTGCCAGCAGCTTAGCGCTCGGAGAGACCCAGTACTTC. Its protein product is CASSLALGETQYF.

The V gene is TRBV4-1, the J gene TRBJ1-2, with 7 nucleotides matching TRBD1. CDR3 size: 15 residues. The V and J ends lost 2 bases and 3 bases, in that order; junction bases with no gene match: 6. Germline V gene data show CDR1 as MGHRA and CDR2 as YSYEKL. DNA for the CDR3: TGCGCCAGCAGCCAACCCGGGACAGTTGACTATGGCTACACCTTC. Protein product: CASSQPGTVDYGYTF.

This chain links TRBV6-5 with TRBJ2-5; TRBD2 matches 8 bases. CDR3 length equals 14 residues. From germline, CDR1 is MNHEY and CDR2 SVGAGI. V lost 5 bases and J lost 5; bases outside the gene matches: 7. CDR3 coding DNA: TGTGCCAGCAGTCCTCGACTAGCGCGGGAGACCCAGTACTTC. Amino acid sequence: CASSPRLARETQYF.

A few counts support this clone. V gene TRBV7-2 combines with J gene TRBJ1-5; D not resolved. The V gene's germline CDR1 is SGHTA and CDR2 FQGNSA. The CDR3 covers 15 residues. V was clipped by 5 bases and J by 5 bases, with 16 bases between them. The CDR3 sequence: CASSPHAGVDQPQHF. The CDR3 DNA reads TGTGCCAGCAGCCCCCACGCGGGAGTGGATCAGCCCCAGCATTTT.

The gene calls are TRBV19 and TRBJ1-6; 9 nucleotides match TRBD1. V dropped 4 bases and J dropped 7; count of bases not matched to a gene: 8. This CDR3 has 16 residues. The germline V gene has CDR1 LNHDA and CDR2 SQIVND (reference sequence). CDR3 loop: CASSTQTGGRNSPLHF. The CDR3 nucleotides are TGTGCCAGTAGTACCCAGACAGGGGGAAGGAATTCACCCCTCCACTTT.

The V gene is TRBV3-1 (or the pseudogene TRBV3-2), the J gene TRBJ1-5; D remains ambiguous. Germline CDR1 LGHDT, CDR2 YNNKEL (reference sequence). The CDR3 contains 14 residues. The V end was cut by 1 base, the J end by 5 bases, with 9 bases between. CDR3 residues: CASSQAARDQPQHF. Written as DNA, the CDR3 is TGTGCCAGCAGCCAAGCTGCTCGGGATCAGCCCCAGCATTTT.

V is TRBV6-5 and J is TRBJ1-1; 7 bases agree with TRBD1. CDR3 size: 15 residues. V dropped 8 bases and J dropped 0; count of bases not matched to a gene: 9. Germline V gives CDR1 MNHEY, CDR2 SVGAGI. CDR3 nucleotide sequence: TGTGCCAGCCACCGGACAGGTTGGGTGAACACTGAAGCTTTCTTT. Protein product: CASHRTGWVNTEAFF.

The chain carries TRBV5-6 and TRBJ2-7; the match to TRBD1 covers 7 bases. CDR1 is SGHDT, CDR2 YYEEEE, per germline. V shed 1 base, J shed 2 bases, and the junction held 3 bases outside the gene matches. This CDR3 contains 14 residues. The chain's CDR3 is CASSLLGQTYEQYF. As DNA, the CDR3 is TGTGCCAGCAGCTTGTTGGGACAGACCTACGAGCAGTACTTC.

This chain uses TRBV27 with TRBJ1-3; D unresolved. Between the trimmed V and J ends, which lost 5 bases and 2 bases, there was a span of 7 bases. Germline-derived CDR1 and CDR2 are MNHEY and SMNVEV (reference sequence). The CDR3 is 13 residues long. CDR3: CASSPPAGNTIYF. In DNA, the CDR3 is TGTGCCAGCAGTCCTCCTGCTGGAAACACCATATATTTT.

The DNA of the CDR3 is TGTGCCAGCTCACCACTTAGCGTAAACTATGGCTACACCTTC. Translation: CASSPLSVNYGYTF. The chain combines TRBV18 with TRBJ1-2; D call uncertain. This CDR3 is built from 14 residues. Trimming took off 1 base at V and 2 bases at J, with 8 bases between the two ends. Germline CDR1 KGHSH, CDR2 LQKENI. Variable domain in full (rest from reference TRBV18 and TRBJ1-2): NAGVMQNPRHLVRRRGQEARLRCSPMKGHSHVYWYRQLPEEGLKFMVYLQKENIIDESGMPKERFSAEFPKEGPSILRIQQVVRGDSAAYFCASSPLSVNYGYTFGSGTRLTVV.

This rearrangement joins TRBV2 to TRBJ1-1, with a weak D call TRBD1 (5 bases). The CDR3 has 12 residues. Germline lookup yields CDR1 SNHLY and CDR2 FYNNEI. V was clipped by 6 bases and J by 7 bases, with 12 bases between them. CDR3 loop: CASRREGDEAFF. CDR3 nucleotide sequence: TGTGCCAGCAGAAGAGAAGGGGATGAAGCTTTCTTT.

On this clone itself: The same CDR3 is also encoded by other DNA sequences in this sample. CDR3 in amino acids: CASSYSQGNYGYTF. CDR3 coding DNA: TGTGCCAGCAGTTACTCCCAGGGGAACTATGGCTACACCTTC. J is TRBJ1-2 and V is TRBV6-5; maybe TRBD1 (6 bases). V was clipped by 0 bases and J by 2 bases, with 7 bases between them. The CDR3 length is 14 residues. Germline CDR1 reads MNHEY; CDR2 reads SVGAGI.

The rearrangement uses TRBV7-2 and TRBJ2-7; D might be TRBD1 (6 bases). Trimming removed 5 bases from V and 1 base from J, with 12 bases in between. CDR3 length: 14 residues. Germline V lookup: CDR1 SGHTA, CDR2 FQGNSA. CDR3 nucleotides: TGTGCCAGCAGCAAGGGACATCGATCCTACGAGCAGTACTTC. Its translation is CASSKGHRSYEQYF. Full variable domain (remainder filled in from reference TRBV7-2 and TRBJ2-7): GAGVSQSPSNKVTEKGKDVELRCDPISGHTALYWYRQSLGQGLEFLIYFQGNSAPDKSGLPSDRFSAERTGGSVSTLTIQRTQQEDSAVYLCASSKGHRSYEQYFGPGTRLTVT.

The chain combines TRBV29-1 with TRBJ2-1, with 9 bases identical to TRBD2. Per germline, CDR1 SQVTM and CDR2 ANQGSEA. The CDR3 extends over 15 amino acids. V was pared by 5 bases and J by 0 bases, with 5 bases of the junction left unmatched. CDR3 bases: TGCAGCGTTCCAGCGGGGGGTAGCTCCTACAATGAGCAGTTCTTC. Protein: CSVPAGGSSYNEQFF.

This clone was recorded once. J is TRBJ2-3 and V is TRBV24-1, with 8 bases lining up with TRBD1. The CDR3 covers 16 residues. The ends lost 4 bases at V and 5 bases at J; junction bases unmatched: 10. CDR1 KGHDR and CDR2 SFDVKD come from the germline V gene. The CDR3: CATSESGQGTGDTQYF. The CDR3 coding sequence is TGTGCCACCAGTGAATCCGGACAGGGAACAGGAGATACGCAGTATTTT.

This clone was counted between two and nine times. This rearrangement joins TRBV6-5 to TRBJ2-7; perhaps TRBD2 as D (5 bases). This CDR3 is built from 15 residues. In germline, CDR1 is MNHEY, CDR2 SVGAGI. V was trimmed by 2 bases and J by 4 bases, leaving 15 bases between them. The CDR3 loop reads CASSYGRTNTYEQYF. CDR3 bases: TGTGCCAGCAGTTACGGGAGAACGAATACTTACGAGCAGTACTTC.

A single count supports this clone. V gene TRBV28 combines with J gene TRBJ1-2; 10 bases fit TRBD1. This CDR3 region has 17 residues. Germline V CDR1 and CDR2: MDHEN, SYDVKM. The J segment lost 3 bases and the V segment lost 5 bases, leaving 12 bases of the junction unmatched. DNA of the CDR3: TGTGCCAGCAGTGTCCGACAGGGGGCGTCAACAGACTATGGCTACACCTTC. Amino acid sequence: CASSVRQGASTDYGYTF.

The gene calls are TRBV19 and TRBJ2-3; D is ambiguous. The germline gives CDR1 LNHDA, CDR2 SQIVND (reference sequence). V gave up 0 bases and J gave up 8 bases, with 12 bases separating them. This CDR3 comprises 14 residues. CDR3 loop: CASSIDPPPGTQYF. CDR3 DNA sequence: TGTGCCAGTAGTATAGATCCTCCCCCGGGTACGCAGTATTTT.

This sequence joins TRBV27 and TRBJ2-7; the D gene is possibly TRBD1 (6 bases). Trimming stripped 6 bases from V and 3 bases from J, with 18 bases between. The CDR3 covers 15 residues. In germline, CDR1 is MNHEY, CDR2 SMNVEV (reference sequence). DNA for the CDR3: TGTGCCAGCAGCCTACTTCCCCGGACAGTCTACGAGCAGTACTTC. It translates to CASSLLPRTVYEQYF.

This rearrangement joins TRBV3-1 (or the pseudogene TRBV3-2) to TRBJ2-1, with a possible D match to TRBD1 (6 bases). The germline CDR1 and CDR2 sequences are LGHDT and YNNKEL (reference sequence). Trimming shortened V by 2 bases and J by 2 bases, and 25 bases separated the two germline ends. The CDR3 covers 20 residues. Here the CDR3 DNA reads TGTGCCAGCAGCCAACAACCAAACGGACAGTGGGGATCCCCCTACAATGAGCAGTTCTTC. Translation: CASSQQPNGQWGSPYNEQFF.